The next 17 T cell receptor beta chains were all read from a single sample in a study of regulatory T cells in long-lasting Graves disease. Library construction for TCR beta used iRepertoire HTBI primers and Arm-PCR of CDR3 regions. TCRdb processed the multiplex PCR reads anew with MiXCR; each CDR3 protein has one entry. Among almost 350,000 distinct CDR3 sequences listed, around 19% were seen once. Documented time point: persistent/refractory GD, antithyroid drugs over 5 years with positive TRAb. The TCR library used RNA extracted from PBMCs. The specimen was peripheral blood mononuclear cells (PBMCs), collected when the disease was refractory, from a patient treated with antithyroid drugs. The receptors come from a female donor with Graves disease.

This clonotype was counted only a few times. CDR3 nucleotides: TGTGCCAGCAGCTCGGGACAGTTAGATGGGTACTTC. Amino acid sequence: CASSSGQLDGYF. The chain is built from TRBV7-9 and TRBJ2-4; 7 bases agree with TRBD1. The CDR3 totals 12 residues. V lost 4 bases to trimming and J lost 15 bases; unmatched junction nucleotides: 9. Germline CDR1 reads SEHNR; CDR2 reads FQNEAQ (reference sequence).

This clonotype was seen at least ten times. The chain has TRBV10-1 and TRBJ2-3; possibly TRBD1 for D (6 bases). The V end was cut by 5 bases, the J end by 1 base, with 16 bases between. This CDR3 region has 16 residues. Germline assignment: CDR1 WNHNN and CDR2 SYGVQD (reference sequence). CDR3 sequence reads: CASSTGTLSGTDTQYF. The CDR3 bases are TGCGCCAGCAGTACCGGGACACTTAGCGGCACAGATACGCAGTATTTT.

The DNA of the CDR3 is TGCGCCAGCAGGAGGGTGGGGGCTGGGGCCAACGTCCTGACTTTC. This encodes CASRRVGAGANVLTF. The V gene is TRBV5-1, the J gene TRBJ2-6; D might be TRBD1 or TRBD2, each matching 5 bases. This CDR3 comprises 15 residues. Trimming stripped 5 bases from V and 2 bases from J, with 11 bases between. Germline-derived CDR1 and CDR2 are SGHRS and YFSETQ. The full variable domain, completed using reference TRBV5-1 and TRBJ2-6, is KAGVTQTPRYLIKTRGQQVTLSCSPISGHRSVSWYQQTPGQGLQFLFEYFSETQRNKGNFPGRFSGRQFSNSRSEMNVSTLELGDSALYLCASRRVGAGANVLTFGAGSRLTVL.

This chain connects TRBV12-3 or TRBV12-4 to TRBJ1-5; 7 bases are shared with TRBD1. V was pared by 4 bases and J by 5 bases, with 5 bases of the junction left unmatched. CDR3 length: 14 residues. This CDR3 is CASSWTGRDQPQHF. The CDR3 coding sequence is TGTGCCAGCAGTTGGACAGGCCGGGATCAGCCCCAGCATTTT.

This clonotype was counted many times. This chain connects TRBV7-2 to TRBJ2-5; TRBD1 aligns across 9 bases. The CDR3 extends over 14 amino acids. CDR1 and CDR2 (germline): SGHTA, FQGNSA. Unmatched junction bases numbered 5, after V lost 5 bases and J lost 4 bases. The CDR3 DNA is TGTGCCAGCAGCCACGGACAGGGGAGAGAGACCCAGTACTTC. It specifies CASSHGQGRETQYF.

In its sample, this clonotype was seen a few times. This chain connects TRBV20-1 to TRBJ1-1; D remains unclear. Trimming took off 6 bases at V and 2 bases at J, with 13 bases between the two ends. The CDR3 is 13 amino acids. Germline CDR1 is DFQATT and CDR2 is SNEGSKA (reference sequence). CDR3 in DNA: TGCAGTGCCTCCCAGGACCTTAACACTGAAGCTTTCTTT. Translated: CSASQDLNTEAFF.

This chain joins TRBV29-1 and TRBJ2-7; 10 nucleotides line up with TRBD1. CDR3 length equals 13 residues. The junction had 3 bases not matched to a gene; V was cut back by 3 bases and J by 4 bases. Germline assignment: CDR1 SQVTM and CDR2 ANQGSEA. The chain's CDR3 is CSVERDRGYEQYF. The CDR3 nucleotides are TGCAGCGTTGAGAGGGACAGGGGTTACGAGCAGTACTTC.

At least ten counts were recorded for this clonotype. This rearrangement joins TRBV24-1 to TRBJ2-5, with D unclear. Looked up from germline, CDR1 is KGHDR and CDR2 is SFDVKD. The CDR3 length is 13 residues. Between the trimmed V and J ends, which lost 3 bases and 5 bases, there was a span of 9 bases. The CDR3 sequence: CATSDRPWETQYF. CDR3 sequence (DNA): TGTGCCACCAGTGATCGTCCGTGGGAGACCCAGTACTTC.

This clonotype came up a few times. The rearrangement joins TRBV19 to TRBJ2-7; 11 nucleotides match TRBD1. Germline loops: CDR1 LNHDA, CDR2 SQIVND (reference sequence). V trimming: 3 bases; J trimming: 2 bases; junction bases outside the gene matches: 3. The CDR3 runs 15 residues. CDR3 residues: CASSIGGQGAYEQYF. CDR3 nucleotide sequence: TGTGCCAGTAGTATCGGGGGACAGGGGGCCTACGAGCAGTACTTC.

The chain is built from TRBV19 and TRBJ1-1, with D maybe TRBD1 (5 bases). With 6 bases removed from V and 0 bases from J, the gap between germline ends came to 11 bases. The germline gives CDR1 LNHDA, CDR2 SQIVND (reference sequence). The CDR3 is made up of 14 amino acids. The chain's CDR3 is CASRGEFMNTEAFF. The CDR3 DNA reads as TGTGCCAGTAGAGGGGAGTTCATGAACACTGAAGCTTTCTTT.

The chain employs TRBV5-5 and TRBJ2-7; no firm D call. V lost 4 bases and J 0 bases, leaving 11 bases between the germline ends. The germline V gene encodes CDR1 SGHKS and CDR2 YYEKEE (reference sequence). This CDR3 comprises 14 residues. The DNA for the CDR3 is TGTGCCAGCAGCGGGCAGGTGGGCTCCTACGAGCAGTACTTC. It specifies CASSGQVGSYEQYF.

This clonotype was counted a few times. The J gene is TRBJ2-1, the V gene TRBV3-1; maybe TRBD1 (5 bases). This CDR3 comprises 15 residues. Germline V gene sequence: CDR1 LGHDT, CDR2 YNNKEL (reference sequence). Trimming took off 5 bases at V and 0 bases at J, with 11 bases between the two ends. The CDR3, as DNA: TGTGCCAGCAGCGAGGACACGAGCTCCTACAATGAGCAGTTCTTC. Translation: CASSEDTSSYNEQFF.

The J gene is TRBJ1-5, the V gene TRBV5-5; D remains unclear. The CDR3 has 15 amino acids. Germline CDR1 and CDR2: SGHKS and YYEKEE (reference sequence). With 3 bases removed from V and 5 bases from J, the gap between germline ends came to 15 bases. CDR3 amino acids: CASSSVSLLDQPQHF. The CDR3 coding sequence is TGTGCCAGCAGCTCCGTCAGCCTATTAGATCAGCCCCAGCATTTT.

The CDR3: CASSYSGHPTDTQYF. DNA of the CDR3: TGTGCCAGCAGTTACTCGGGACATCCCACAGATACGCAGTATTTT. This chain joins TRBV6-5 and TRBJ2-3; D is perhaps TRBD1 (6 bases). Germline V gives CDR1 MNHEY, CDR2 SVGAGI. Trimming pared 0 bases from V and 2 bases from J, leaving 9 bases between. The CDR3 length is 15 residues.

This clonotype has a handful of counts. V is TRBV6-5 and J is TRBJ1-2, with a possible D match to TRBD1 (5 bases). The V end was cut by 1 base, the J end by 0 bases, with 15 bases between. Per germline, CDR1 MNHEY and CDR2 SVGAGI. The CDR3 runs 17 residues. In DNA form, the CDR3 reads TGTGCCAGCAGTTACTTAAGGGGAGGGAGGGCTAACTATGGCTACACCTTC. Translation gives CASSYLRGGRANYGYTF.

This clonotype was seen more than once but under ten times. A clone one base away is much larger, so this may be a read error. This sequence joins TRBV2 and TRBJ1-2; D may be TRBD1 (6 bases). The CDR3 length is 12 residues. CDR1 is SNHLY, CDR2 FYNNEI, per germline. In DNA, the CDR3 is TGTGCCAGCACACAGGGCTACTATGGCTACGCCTTC. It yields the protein CASTQGYYGYAF.

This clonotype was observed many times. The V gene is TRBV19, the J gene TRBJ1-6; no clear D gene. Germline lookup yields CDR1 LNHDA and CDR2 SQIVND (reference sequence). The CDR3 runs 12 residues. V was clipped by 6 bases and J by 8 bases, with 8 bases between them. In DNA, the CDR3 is TGTGCCAGTAGGAGAGGCGATTCACCCCTCCACTTT. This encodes CASRRGDSPLHF.